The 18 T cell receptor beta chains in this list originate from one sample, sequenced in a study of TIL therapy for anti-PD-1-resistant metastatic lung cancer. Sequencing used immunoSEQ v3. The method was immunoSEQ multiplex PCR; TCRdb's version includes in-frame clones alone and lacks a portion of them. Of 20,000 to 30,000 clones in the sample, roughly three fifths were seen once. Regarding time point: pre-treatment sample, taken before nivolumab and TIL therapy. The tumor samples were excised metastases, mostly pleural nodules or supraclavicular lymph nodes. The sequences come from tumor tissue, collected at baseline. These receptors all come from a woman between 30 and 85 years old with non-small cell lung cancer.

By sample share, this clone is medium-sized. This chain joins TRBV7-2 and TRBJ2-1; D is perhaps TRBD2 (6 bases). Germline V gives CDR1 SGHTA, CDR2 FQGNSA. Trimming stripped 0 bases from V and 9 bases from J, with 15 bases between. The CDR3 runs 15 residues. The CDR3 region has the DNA TGTGCCAGCAGCTTAGCCCGGGAGCTTAGAGTTGAGCAGTTCTTC. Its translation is CASSLARELRVEQFF.

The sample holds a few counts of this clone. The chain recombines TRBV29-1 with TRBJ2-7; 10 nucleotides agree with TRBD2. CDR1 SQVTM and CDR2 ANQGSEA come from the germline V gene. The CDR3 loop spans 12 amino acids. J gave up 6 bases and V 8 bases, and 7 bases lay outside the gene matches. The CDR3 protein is CSTASGSVEQYF. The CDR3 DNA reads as TGCAGCACGGCTAGCGGGAGTGTCGAGCAGTACTTC.

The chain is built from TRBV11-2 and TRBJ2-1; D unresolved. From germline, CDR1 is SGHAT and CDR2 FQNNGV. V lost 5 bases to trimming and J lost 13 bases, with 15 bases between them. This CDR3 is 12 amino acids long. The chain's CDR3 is CASSPLLTAQFF. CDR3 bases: TGTGCCAGCAGCCCACTATTAACGGCCCAGTTCTTC.

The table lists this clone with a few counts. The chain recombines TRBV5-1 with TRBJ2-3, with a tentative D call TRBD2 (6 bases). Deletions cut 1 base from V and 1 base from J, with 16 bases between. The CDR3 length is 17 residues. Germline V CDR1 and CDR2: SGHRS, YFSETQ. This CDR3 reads CASSLLGASGGTDTQYF. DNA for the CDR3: TGCGCCAGCAGCTTGTTAGGTGCGTCGGGAGGCACAGATACGCAGTATTTT.

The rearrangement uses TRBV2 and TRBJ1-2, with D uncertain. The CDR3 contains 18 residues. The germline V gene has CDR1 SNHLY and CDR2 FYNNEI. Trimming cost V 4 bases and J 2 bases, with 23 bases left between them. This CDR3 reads CASSGASQDSRRNYGYTF. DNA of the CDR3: TGTGCCAGCAGTGGGGCCTCCCAAGACTCCAGAAGGAACTATGGCTACACCTTC. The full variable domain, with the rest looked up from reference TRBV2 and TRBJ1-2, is EPEVTQTPSHQVTQMGQEVILRCVPISNHLYFYWYRQILGQKVEFLVSFYNNEISEKSEIFDDQFSVERPDGSNFTLKIRSTKLEDSAMYFCASSGASQDSRRNYGYTFGSGTRLTVV.

CDR3 region: CAISQGPGANVLTF. In DNA, the CDR3 is TGTGCCATCAGCCAGGGCCCTGGGGCCAACGTCCTGACTTTC. The chain is built from TRBV10-3 and TRBJ2-6, with D possibly TRBD1 on 5 matching bases. The CDR3 is 14 residues long. Trimming pared 6 bases from V and 2 bases from J, leaving 8 bases between. The germline V gene encodes CDR1 ENHRY and CDR2 SYGVKD.

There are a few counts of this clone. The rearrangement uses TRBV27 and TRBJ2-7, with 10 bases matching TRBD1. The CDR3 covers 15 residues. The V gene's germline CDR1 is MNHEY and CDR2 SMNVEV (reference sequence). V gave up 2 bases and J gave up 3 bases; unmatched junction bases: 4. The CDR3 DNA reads TGTGCCAGCAGTTTAGCCGGGACAGGGGTCTACGAGCAGTACTTC. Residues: CASSLAGTGVYEQYF.

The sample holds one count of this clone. CDR3 in DNA: TGTGCCAGCAGTGAGATCAGGAACACCGGGGAGCTGTTTTTT. Translation gives CASSEIRNTGELFF. The chain is built from TRBV2 and TRBJ2-2, with D uncertain. Germline CDR1 and CDR2: SNHLY and FYNNEI. The CDR3 loop spans 14 amino acids. V shed 3 bases and J shed 1 base, with 6 bases lying between them.

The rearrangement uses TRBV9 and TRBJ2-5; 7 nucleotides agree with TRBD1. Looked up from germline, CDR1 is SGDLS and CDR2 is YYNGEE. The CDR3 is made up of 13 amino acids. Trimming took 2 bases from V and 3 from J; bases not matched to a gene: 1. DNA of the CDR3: TGTGCCAGCAGCGTCACAGGGGAAGAGACCCAGTACTTC. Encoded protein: CASSVTGEETQYF.

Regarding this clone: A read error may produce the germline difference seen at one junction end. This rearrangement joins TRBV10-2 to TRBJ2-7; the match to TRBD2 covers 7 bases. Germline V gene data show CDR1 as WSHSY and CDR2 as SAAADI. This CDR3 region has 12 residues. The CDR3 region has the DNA TGCGCCAGCAGTGAGTCGCAAGGCGGGAGTTGCTTC. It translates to CASSESQGGSCF.

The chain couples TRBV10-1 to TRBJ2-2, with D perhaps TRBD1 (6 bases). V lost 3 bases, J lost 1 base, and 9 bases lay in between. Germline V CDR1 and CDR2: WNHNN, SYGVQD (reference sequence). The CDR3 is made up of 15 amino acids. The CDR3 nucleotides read TGCGCCAGCAGTGATAAAGGGGGGAACACCGGGGAGCTGTTTTTT. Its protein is CASSDKGGNTGELFF.

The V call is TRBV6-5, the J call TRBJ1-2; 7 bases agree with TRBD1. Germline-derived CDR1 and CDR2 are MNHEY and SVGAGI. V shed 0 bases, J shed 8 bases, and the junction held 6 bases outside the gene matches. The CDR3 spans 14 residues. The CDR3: CASSYSGQYWGYTF. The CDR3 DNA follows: TGTGCCAGCAGTTACTCGGGACAGTACTGGGGCTACACCTTC.

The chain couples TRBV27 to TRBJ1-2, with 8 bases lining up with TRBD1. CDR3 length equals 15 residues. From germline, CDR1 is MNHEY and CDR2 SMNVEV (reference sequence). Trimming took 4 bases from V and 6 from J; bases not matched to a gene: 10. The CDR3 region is CASSSPSRQGNGYTF. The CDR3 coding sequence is TGTGCCAGCAGTTCCCCCTCACGACAGGGGAATGGCTACACCTTC.

The DNA of the CDR3 is TGTGCCAGCAGCACAGCCGGGACAGCGAACACTGAAGCTTTCTTT. Translation gives CASSTAGTANTEAFF. The rearrangement links TRBV7-9 to TRBJ1-1; 7 nucleotides match TRBD1. Germline CDR1 is SEHNR and CDR2 is FQNEAQ (reference sequence). The V and J ends lost 5 bases and 1 base, in that order; junction bases with no gene match: 7. The CDR3 loop spans 15 amino acids.

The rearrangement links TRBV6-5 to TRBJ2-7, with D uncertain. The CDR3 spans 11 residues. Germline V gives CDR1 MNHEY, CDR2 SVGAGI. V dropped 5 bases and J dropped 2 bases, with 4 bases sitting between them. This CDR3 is CASSETYEQYF. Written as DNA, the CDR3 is TGTGCCAGCAGTGAAACCTACGAGCAGTACTTC.

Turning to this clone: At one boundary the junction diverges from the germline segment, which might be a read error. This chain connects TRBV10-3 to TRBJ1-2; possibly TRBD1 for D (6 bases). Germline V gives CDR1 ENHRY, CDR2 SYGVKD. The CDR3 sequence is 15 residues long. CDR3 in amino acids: CASSPGQTSPYGYTF. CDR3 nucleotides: TGTGCCAGCAGTCCCGGACAGACCTCGCCCTATGGCTACACCTTC.

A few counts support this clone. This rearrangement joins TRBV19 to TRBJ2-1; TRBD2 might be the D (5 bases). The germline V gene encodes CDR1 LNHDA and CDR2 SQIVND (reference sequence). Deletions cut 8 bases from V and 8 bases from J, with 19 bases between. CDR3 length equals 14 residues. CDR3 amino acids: CASGTGRQIHEQFF. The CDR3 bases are TGTGCCAGTGGTACGGGAAGACAAATCCATGAGCAGTTCTTC.

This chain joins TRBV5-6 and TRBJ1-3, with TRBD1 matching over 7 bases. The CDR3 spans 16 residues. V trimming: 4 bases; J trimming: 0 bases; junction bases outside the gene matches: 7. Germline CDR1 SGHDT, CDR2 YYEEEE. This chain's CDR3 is CASSRKTGISGNTIYF. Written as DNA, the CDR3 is TGTGCCAGCAGCAGAAAGACAGGGATCTCTGGAAACACCATATATTTT.